In its sample, the clone carrying this T cell receptor (beta chain) was seen a few times. Profiled with immunoSEQ multiplex PCR; TCRdb holds only in-frame clones, not every one. The sample lists around 250,000 clones, over 75% occurring once. Germline values: CDR1 SNHLY, CDR2 FYNNEI. The CDR3 runs to 15 residues. With 6 bases clipped from V and 1 base from J, the junction kept 6 bases outside the gene matches. The sample belongs to a study of blood T cell repertoires in COVID-19. The sample taken for sequencing was peripheral blood. The clonotype originates from a man aged 25-45 years who had recovered from COVID-19. This chain links TRBV2 with TRBJ1-5; 7 nucleotides match TRBD1. This CDR3 reads CASSASDRSNQPQHF. The CDR3 nucleotides read TGTGCCAGCAGCGCATCGGACAGGAGCAATCAGCCCCAGCATTTT.